One and the same sample provided the 25 T cell receptor beta chains below, sequenced in a study of blood T cells in healthy people across ages. A second PCR, run for roughly 7 to 11 cycles, used a sample-barcoded 5' primer plus a J-beta primer mix. Using its own MiXCR run on the 5' RACE reads, TCRdb lists one record per CDR3 protein. The table shows approximately 1,000,000 distinct CDR3 sequences, with around two fifths occurring only once. Input material: blood. Receptor source: a young man in good health.

This clonotype was detected many times. The V gene is TRBV5-1, the J gene TRBJ2-5; 13 nucleotides align to TRBD2. The CDR3 covers 19 residues. Trimming took 4 bases from V and 0 from J; bases not matched to a gene: 12. Germline V CDR1 and CDR2: SGHRS, YFSETQ. CDR3 residues: CASSPGLAGDLEYQETQYF. In nucleotides, the CDR3 is TGCGCCAGCAGCCCCGGACTAGCGGGAGATCTTGAGTACCAAGAGACCCAGTACTTC. Based on the CDR3 plus reference TRBV5-1 and TRBJ2-5, the full variable domain is KAGVTQTPRYLIKTRGQQVTLSCSPISGHRSVSWYQQTPGQGLQFLFEYFSETQRNKGNFPGRFSGRQFSNSRSEMNVSTLELGDSALYLCASSPGLAGDLEYQETQYFGPGTRLLVL.

The CDR3 DNA is TGCGCCAGCAGCGGCCCCATCTTCGGAGAGACCCAGTACTTC. Protein product: CASSGPIFGETQYF. The rearrangement uses TRBV5-1 and TRBJ2-5; the D is unclear. The V end was cut by 4 bases, the J end by 4 bases, with 14 bases between. Germline V gives CDR1 SGHRS, CDR2 YFSETQ. The CDR3 consists of 14 residues.

This clonotype was counted a few times. J is TRBJ1-4 and V is TRBV20-1; the D gene is possibly TRBD1 (6 bases). V was shortened by 5 bases and J by 7 bases, with 17 bases between the two germline ends. In germline, CDR1 is DFQATT, CDR2 SNEGSKA (reference sequence). This CDR3 region has 14 residues. Here the CDR3 DNA reads TGCAGTGCTCTACTCCAGGGGTCCGGTGAAAAACTGTTTTTT. Encoded protein: CSALLQGSGEKLFF.

This clonotype was counted a single time. The J gene is TRBJ2-3, the V gene TRBV5-5, with D tentatively TRBD1 or TRBD2 (5 bases each). Germline V gives CDR1 SGHKS, CDR2 YYEKEE (reference sequence). V was pared by 4 bases and J by 6 bases, with 12 bases between. This CDR3 has 13 amino acids. The CDR3 sequence is CASSRDVVDTQYF. In DNA form, the CDR3 reads TGTGCCAGCAGCAGGGACGTCGTGGATACGCAGTATTTT.

This clonotype was detected a few times. In DNA form, the CDR3 reads TGTGCCAGCAGTTACTCGATGTGGGGGGATCCCTATGGCTACACCTTC. This translates into CASSYSMWGDPYGYTF. The V call is TRBV6-5, the J call TRBJ1-2; the D gene is possibly TRBD1 (5 bases). V lost 0 bases to trimming and J lost 4 bases, with 15 bases between them. From germline, CDR1 is MNHEY and CDR2 SVGAGI. The CDR3 has 16 amino acids.

The chain recombines TRBV28 with TRBJ1-1; a possible D gene is TRBD1 (6 bases). Germline values: CDR1 MDHEN, CDR2 SYDVKM. The CDR3 spans 14 residues. V lost 5 bases to trimming and J lost 3 bases, with 13 bases between them. DNA of the CDR3: TGTGCCAGCAGTACCAACTCAGGGGACACTGAAGCTTTCTTT. Translation: CASSTNSGDTEAFF.

CDR3 bases: TGCGCCAGCACCGGACAGGGGGCTGGAACTGAAGCTTTCTTT. Translating it yields CASTGQGAGTEAFF. The chain couples TRBV5-1 to TRBJ1-1; 11 positions match TRBD1. The CDR3 extends over 14 amino acids. V shed 6 bases, J shed 5 bases, and the junction held 6 bases outside the gene matches. Germline CDR1 is SGHRS and CDR2 is YFSETQ. The variable domain in full, with the rest retrieved from reference TRBV5-1 and TRBJ1-1, is KAGVTQTPRYLIKTRGQQVTLSCSPISGHRSVSWYQQTPGQGLQFLFEYFSETQRNKGNFPGRFSGRQFSNSRSEMNVSTLELGDSALYLCASTGQGAGTEAFFGQGTRLTVV.

J is TRBJ1-1 and V is TRBV6-5; tentatively, D is TRBD1 (5 bases). Germline CDR1 and CDR2: MNHEY and SVGAGI. The CDR3 runs 15 residues. Trimming removed 5 bases at V and 3 bases at J, with 16 bases between. The CDR3 loop is CASSAPSGADTEAFF. In nucleotides, the CDR3 is TGTGCCAGCAGTGCCCCAAGTGGGGCGGACACTGAAGCTTTCTTT.

This chain joins TRBV20-1 and TRBJ2-3, with D possibly matching TRBD2 (5 bases). Germline assignment: CDR1 DFQATT and CDR2 SNEGSKA (reference sequence). V lost 3 bases to trimming and J lost 3 bases, with 22 bases between them. The CDR3 is 17 residues long. Here the CDR3 reads CSARPLPRPAVTDTQYF. The CDR3 coding sequence is TGCAGTGCTAGGCCGCTCCCGAGACCAGCGGTGACAGATACGCAGTATTTT.

V is TRBV7-2 and J is TRBJ2-1, with 14 bases lining up with TRBD2. Germline lookup yields CDR1 SGHTA and CDR2 FQGNSA. J gave up 9 bases and V 5 bases, and 6 bases lay outside the gene matches. CDR3 length: 15 residues. CDR3 bases: TGTGCCAGCAGCCCGGGACTAGCGGGGGTGAGTGAGCAGTTCTTC. It is translated as CASSPGLAGVSEQFF.

V usage is TRBV24-1 and J usage is TRBJ2-2; D unresolved. There are 14 residues in the CDR3. The V gene lost 2 bases and the J gene lost 6 bases, with 9 bases spanning the gap. Germline V CDR1 and CDR2: KGHDR, SFDVKD. The CDR3 nucleotides are TGTGCCACCAGTGATTCTAATTGGCCCGGGGAGCTGTTTTTT. Its translation is CATSDSNWPGELFF.

The chain employs TRBV25-1 and TRBJ2-7, with 7 bases that match TRBD1. The J segment lost 0 bases and the V segment lost 5 bases, leaving 10 bases of the junction unmatched. This CDR3 spans 16 amino acids. Germline V gene lookup returns CDR1 MGHDK and CDR2 SYGVNS. The CDR3 protein is CASSPERQGSSYEQYF. The CDR3 region has the DNA TGTGCCAGCAGTCCCGAACGACAGGGAAGCTCCTACGAGCAGTACTTC.

The J gene is TRBJ2-3, the V gene TRBV2; 11 bases map to TRBD2. CDR1 and CDR2 (germline): SNHLY, FYNNEI. V was clipped by 1 base and J by 2 bases; unmatched bases: 2. The CDR3 is 16 residues long. The CDR3 spells CASSEEGLAVTDTQYF. The CDR3 coding sequence is TGTGCCAGCAGTGAAGAGGGACTAGCGGTCACAGATACGCAGTATTTT.

In its sample, this clonotype was seen a few times. The chain recombines TRBV19 with TRBJ1-1; D uncertain. The CDR3 consists of 12 residues. Germline CDR1 LNHDA, CDR2 SQIVND (reference sequence). V gave up 8 bases and J gave up 2 bases, with 9 bases separating them. The CDR3: CASHNPNTEAFF. The DNA for the CDR3 is TGTGCCAGTCACAACCCTAACACTGAAGCTTTCTTT.

The chain combines TRBV7-2 with TRBJ2-3; D gene ambiguous. Between the trimmed V and J ends, which lost 3 bases and 0 bases, there was a span of 10 bases. The germline V gene has CDR1 SGHTA and CDR2 FQGNSA. The CDR3 totals 15 residues. CDR3 residues: CASSLRSSSTDTQYF. The CDR3 bases are TGTGCCAGCAGCTTGCGGAGTTCTAGCACAGATACGCAGTATTTT. The full variable domain, with the rest looked up from reference TRBV7-2 and TRBJ2-3, is GAGVSQSPSNKVTEKGKDVELRCDPISGHTALYWYRQSLGQGLEFLIYFQGNSAPDKSGLPSDRFSAERTGGSVSTLTIQRTQQEDSAVYLCASSLRSSSTDTQYFGPGTRLTVL.

In its sample, this clonotype was seen many times. V gene TRBV12-3 or TRBV12-4 combines with J gene TRBJ1-2; no firm D call. The length of the CDR3 is 15 residues. The V end was cut by 6 bases, the J end by 7 bases, with 21 bases between. CDR3 coding DNA: TGTGCCAGCAGCTTGGGAAGCAACAGCGGTGGTGGCTACACCTTC. Its translation is CASSLGSNSGGGYTF.

This clonotype was observed a handful of times. The rearrangement joins TRBV7-2 to TRBJ1-5; possibly TRBD1 for D (5 bases). The germline V gene has CDR1 SGHTA and CDR2 FQGNSA. Trimming took off 0 bases at V and 3 bases at J, with 6 bases between the two ends. The CDR3 runs to 14 residues. The CDR3 DNA reads TGTGCCAGCAGCTTAGCCAGGGTCAATCAGCCCCAGCATTTT. It encodes CASSLARVNQPQHF.

V usage is TRBV6-6 and J usage is TRBJ1-1; unclear D gene. Trimming took 1 base from V and 11 from J, leaving 11 bases between them. This CDR3 region has 12 residues. Germline V CDR1 and CDR2: MNHNY, SVGAGI (reference sequence). The CDR3 nucleotides are TGTGCCAGCAGTTACTTCGGGGATTCGGCTTTCTTT. Translation gives CASSYFGDSAFF.

This chain uses TRBV29-1 with TRBJ2-1; D may be TRBD2 (6 bases). Germline CDR1 is SQVTM and CDR2 is ANQGSEA. Trimming cost V 3 bases and J 7 bases, with 16 bases left between them. The CDR3 spans 14 residues. CDR3 region: CSVDREEAWNEQFF. The CDR3 DNA is TGCAGCGTTGACAGGGAGGAAGCTTGGAATGAGCAGTTCTTC.

The rearrangement uses TRBV20-1 and TRBJ1-5; D gene unclear. Between the trimmed V and J ends, which lost 3 bases and 7 bases, there was a span of 10 bases. The germline gives CDR1 DFQATT, CDR2 SNEGSKA (reference sequence). The CDR3 runs 12 residues. The CDR3 DNA sequence: TGCAGTGCTAGCCGGCGGGTCCAGCCCCAGCATTTT. It yields the protein CSASRRVQPQHF.

The chain has TRBV27 and TRBJ2-1; 12 bases fit TRBD2. The CDR3 has 17 residues. The junction had 4 bases not matched to a gene; V was cut back by 0 bases and J by 4 bases. CDR1 and CDR2 from the germline V gene are MNHEY and SMNVEV (reference sequence). The CDR3 DNA follows: TGTGCCAGCAGTTTATCGAGAACTAGCGGGGGGTACAATGAGCAGTTCTTC. This gives the protein CASSLSRTSGGYNEQFF.

The V gene is TRBV4-2, the J gene TRBJ2-3, with TRBD1 identical over 7 bases. Per the germline V gene, CDR1 is LGHNA and CDR2 is YNFKEQ. The CDR3 length is 15 residues. V was pared by 2 bases and J by 12 bases, with 14 bases of the junction left unmatched. The chain's CDR3 is CASSQNGQGDPRQYF. The CDR3 coding sequence is TGTGCCAGCAGCCAAAACGGGCAGGGGGACCCAAGACAGTATTTT.

The CDR3 is CASSVAGGTATDTQYF. DNA for the CDR3: TGTGCCAGCAGCGTAGCAGGCGGGACCGCCACAGATACGCAGTATTTT. The chain links TRBV9 to TRBJ2-3, with a weak D call TRBD2 (6 bases). The germline V gene encodes CDR1 SGDLS and CDR2 YYNGEE. V gave up 0 bases and J gave up 2 bases, with 13 bases separating them. The CDR3 is 16 amino acids.

This clonotype turned up a few times. The V call is TRBV10-3, the J call TRBJ1-2; 10 nucleotides line up with TRBD1. This CDR3 contains 15 residues. Germline V gene lookup returns CDR1 ENHRY and CDR2 SYGVKD. After removal of 6 bases from V and 1 base from J, the junction contained 5 bases not matched to a gene. CDR3 DNA sequence: TGTGCCATCAGGGAGGGACAGGGGATTAACTATGGCTACACCTTC. Translation gives CAIREGQGINYGYTF.

This clonotype was observed once. V is TRBV30 and J is TRBJ1-4; D gene ambiguous. Trimming stripped 0 bases from V and 8 bases from J, with 13 bases between. The CDR3 is 14 amino acids. Germline CDR1 is GTSNPN and CDR2 is SVGIG (reference sequence). The CDR3 loop is CAWSVRLSREKLFF. The CDR3 coding sequence is TGTGCCTGGAGTGTCCGTCTTTCAAGAGAAAAACTGTTTTTT. Full variable domain (missing parts from reference TRBV30 and TRBJ1-4): SQTIHQWPATLVQPVGSPLSLECTVEGTSNPNLYWYRQAAGRGLQLLFYSVGIGQISSEVPQNLSASRPQDRQFILSSKKLLLSDSGFYLCAWSVRLSREKLFFGSGTQLSVL.